This T cell receptor (beta chain) came from a study of sequential checkpoint blockade in melanoma. Study-wide background: 91 pretreatment tumor DNA samples were TCRβ immunosequenced.

Details on this clone: Its cognate antigen is unknown.

Germline-derived CDR1 and CDR2 are GTSNPN and SVGIG (reference sequence). Trimming took off 0 bases at V and 5 bases at J, with 8 bases between the two ends. This CDR3 comprises 13 residues. The sample's treatment: randomized to nivolumab then ipilimumab (arm A) or the reverse (arm B). The protocol was immunoSEQ multiplex PCR, while the TCRdb copy is restricted to in-frame clones and leaves out a portion. This table has around 1,500 clones, roughly a fifth appearing once. Findings of the study overall: T-cell fraction and clonality followed PD-L1 and CD8+ counts, not mutational load.

The receptor was isolated from a human donor with melanoma. The genes are TRBV30 and TRBJ2-1; D unclear. This specimen consisted of tumor tissue (inferred from file names), obtained from a patient given nivolumab and ipilimumab in sequence. CDR3 bases: TGTGCCTGGAGTGTGGACGCTAACAATGAGCAGTTCTTC. It yields the protein CAWSVDANNEQFF.